This TCR beta chain was sequenced in a study of blood T cell repertoires in COVID-19. Study at large: Donors in the United States, Italy and Spain gave samples during acute or convalescent COVID-19.

The age range of participants was 18 to 89 years, with residence in about two dozen US areas. Resolution of symptoms, clearance, or two negative PCRs was present in recovered Cohort 3 donors. Method: immunoSEQ multiplex PCR; TCRdb's copy keeps in-frame clones and lacks some. The sample shows about 500,000 clones, roughly nine tenths of them seen only once. Per germline, CDR1 SGHRS and CDR2 YFSETQ. The CDR3 length is 13 residues. Trimming removed 3 bases at V and 3 bases at J, with 9 bases between. This sequence was found in a woman aged 18-29 years who had recovered from COVID-19. The J gene is TRBJ2-5, the V gene TRBV5-1, with D possibly matching TRBD1 (5 bases). Source material: PBMCs or T cells enriched from blood (not recorded which). The CDR3 region is CASSSRQKETQYF. The CDR3 DNA sequence: TGCGCCAGCAGCTCTCGACAGAAAGAGACCCAGTACTTC.